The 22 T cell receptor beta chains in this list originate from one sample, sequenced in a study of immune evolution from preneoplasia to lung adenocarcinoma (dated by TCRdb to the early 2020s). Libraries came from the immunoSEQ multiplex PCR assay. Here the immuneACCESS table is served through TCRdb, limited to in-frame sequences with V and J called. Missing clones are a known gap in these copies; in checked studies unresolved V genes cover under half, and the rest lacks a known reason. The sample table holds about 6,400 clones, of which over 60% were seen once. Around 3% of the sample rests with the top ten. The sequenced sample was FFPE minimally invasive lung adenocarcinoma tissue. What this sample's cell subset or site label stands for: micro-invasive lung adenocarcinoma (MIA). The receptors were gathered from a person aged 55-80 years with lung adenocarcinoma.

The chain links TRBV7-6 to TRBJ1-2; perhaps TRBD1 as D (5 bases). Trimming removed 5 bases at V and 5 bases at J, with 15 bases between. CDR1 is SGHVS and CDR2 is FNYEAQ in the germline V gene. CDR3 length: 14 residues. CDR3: CASSPTVGGYGYTF. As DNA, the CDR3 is TGTGCCAGCAGCCCCACCGTGGGGGGATATGGCTACACCTTC.

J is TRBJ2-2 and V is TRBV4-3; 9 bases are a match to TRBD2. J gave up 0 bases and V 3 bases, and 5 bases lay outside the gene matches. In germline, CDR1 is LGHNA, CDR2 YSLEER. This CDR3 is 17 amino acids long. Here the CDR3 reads CASSHNLAGANTGELFF. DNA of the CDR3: TGCGCCAGCAGCCACAACTTAGCGGGGGCGAACACCGGGGAGCTGTTTTTT.

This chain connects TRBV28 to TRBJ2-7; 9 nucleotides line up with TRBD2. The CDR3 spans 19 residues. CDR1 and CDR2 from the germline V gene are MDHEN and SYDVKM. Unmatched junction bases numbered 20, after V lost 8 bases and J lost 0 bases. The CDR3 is CASPRQGQIGLAFSYEQYF. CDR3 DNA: TGTGCCAGCCCCAGACAGGGCCAGATCGGACTAGCGTTCTCCTACGAGCAGTACTTC. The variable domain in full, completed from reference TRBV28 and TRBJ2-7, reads DVKVTQSSRYLVKRTGEKVFLECVQDMDHENMFWYRQDPGLGLRLIYFSYDVKMKEKGDIPEGYSVSREKKERFSLILESASTNQTSMYLCASPRQGQIGLAFSYEQYFGPGTRLTVT.

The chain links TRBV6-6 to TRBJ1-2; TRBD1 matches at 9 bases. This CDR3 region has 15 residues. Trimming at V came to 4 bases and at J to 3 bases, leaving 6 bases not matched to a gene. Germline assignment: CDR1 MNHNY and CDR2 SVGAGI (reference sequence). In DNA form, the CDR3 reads TGTGCCAGCAGTTCACAGGACAGGGGCTACTATGGCTACACCTTC. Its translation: CASSSQDRGYYGYTF.

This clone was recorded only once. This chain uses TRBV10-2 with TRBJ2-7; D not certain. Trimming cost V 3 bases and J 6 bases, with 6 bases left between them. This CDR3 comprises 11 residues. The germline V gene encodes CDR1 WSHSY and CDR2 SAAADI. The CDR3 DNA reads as TGCGCCAGCAGTGACATCCGCGAGCAGTACTTC. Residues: CASSDIREQYF.

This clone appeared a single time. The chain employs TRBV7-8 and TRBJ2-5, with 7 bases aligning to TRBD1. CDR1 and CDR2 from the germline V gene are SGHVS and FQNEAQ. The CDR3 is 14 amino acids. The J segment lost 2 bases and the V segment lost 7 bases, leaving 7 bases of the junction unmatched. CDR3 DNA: TGTGCCAGCACCCCTCGGACAGGACAAGAGACCCAGTACTTC. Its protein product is CASTPRTGQETQYF.

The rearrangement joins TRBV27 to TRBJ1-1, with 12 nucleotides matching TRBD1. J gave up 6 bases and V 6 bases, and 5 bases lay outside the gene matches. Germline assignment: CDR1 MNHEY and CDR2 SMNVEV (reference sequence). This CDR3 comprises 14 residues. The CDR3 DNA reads TGTGCCAGCAGGCGGGACAGGGGGCAGGCTGAAGCTTTCTTT. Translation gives CASRRDRGQAEAFF.

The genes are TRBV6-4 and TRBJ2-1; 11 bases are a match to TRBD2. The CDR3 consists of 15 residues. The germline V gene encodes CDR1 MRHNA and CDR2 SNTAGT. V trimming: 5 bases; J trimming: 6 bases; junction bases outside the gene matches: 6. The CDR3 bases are TGTGCCAGCAGTCAACTAGCGGGAGAGGTCAATGAGCAGTTCTTC. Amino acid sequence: CASSQLAGEVNEQFF.

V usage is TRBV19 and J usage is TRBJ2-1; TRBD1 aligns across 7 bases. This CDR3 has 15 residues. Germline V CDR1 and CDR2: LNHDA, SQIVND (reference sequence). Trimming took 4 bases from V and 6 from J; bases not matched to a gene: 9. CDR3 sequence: CASSSRTGEFNEQFF. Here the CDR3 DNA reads TGTGCCAGTAGTAGCCGGACAGGCGAATTCAATGAGCAGTTCTTC.

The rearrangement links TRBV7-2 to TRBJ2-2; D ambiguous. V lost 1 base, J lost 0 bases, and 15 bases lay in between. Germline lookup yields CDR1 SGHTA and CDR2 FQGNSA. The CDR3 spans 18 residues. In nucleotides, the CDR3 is TGTGCCAGCAGCTTAGATTTATGGCAGATCCCGAACACCGGGGAGCTGTTTTTT. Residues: CASSLDLWQIPNTGELFF.

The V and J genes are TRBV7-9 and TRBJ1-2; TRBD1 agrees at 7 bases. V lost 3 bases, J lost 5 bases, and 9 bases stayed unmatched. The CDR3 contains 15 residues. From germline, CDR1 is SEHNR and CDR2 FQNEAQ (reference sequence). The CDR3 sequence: CASSLFRTGIYGYTF. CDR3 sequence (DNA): TGTGCCAGCAGCTTGTTCAGGACAGGAATTTATGGCTACACCTTC.

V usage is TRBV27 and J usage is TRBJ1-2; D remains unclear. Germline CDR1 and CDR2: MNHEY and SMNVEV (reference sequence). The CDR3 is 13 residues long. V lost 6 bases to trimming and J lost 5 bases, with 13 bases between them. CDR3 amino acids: CASRTSGGYGYTF. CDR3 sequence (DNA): TGTGCCAGCAGAACCTCGGGAGGGTATGGCTACACCTTC.

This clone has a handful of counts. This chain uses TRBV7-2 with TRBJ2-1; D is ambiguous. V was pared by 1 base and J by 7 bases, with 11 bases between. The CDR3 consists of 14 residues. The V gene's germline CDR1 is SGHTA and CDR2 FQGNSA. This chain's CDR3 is CASSLDGYENEQFF. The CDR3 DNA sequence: TGTGCCAGCAGCTTAGACGGCTACGAGAATGAGCAGTTCTTC.

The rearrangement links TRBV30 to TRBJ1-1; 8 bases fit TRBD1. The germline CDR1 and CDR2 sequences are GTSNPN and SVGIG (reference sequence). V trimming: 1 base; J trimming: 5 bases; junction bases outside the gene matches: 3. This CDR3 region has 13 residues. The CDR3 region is CAWSGTGWTEAFF. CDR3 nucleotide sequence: TGTGCCTGGAGTGGGACAGGGTGGACTGAAGCTTTCTTT.

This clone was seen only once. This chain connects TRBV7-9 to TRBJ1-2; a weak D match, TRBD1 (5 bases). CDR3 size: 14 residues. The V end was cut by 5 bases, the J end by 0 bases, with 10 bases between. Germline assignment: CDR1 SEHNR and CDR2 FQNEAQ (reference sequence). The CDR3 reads CASSPGLSNYGYTF. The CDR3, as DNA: TGTGCCAGCAGCCCAGGGTTGTCTAACTATGGCTACACCTTC.

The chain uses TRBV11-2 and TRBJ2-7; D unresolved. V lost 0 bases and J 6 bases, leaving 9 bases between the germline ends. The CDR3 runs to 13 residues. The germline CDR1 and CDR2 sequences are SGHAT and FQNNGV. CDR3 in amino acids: CASSLDGVREQYF. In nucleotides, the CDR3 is TGTGCCAGCAGCTTAGATGGCGTACGCGAGCAGTACTTC.

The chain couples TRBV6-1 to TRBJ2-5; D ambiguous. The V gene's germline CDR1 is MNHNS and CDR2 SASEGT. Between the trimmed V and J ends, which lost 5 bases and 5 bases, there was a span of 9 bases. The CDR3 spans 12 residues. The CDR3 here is CASSLLGETQYF. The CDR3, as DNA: TGTGCCAGCAGTCTCCTAGGGGAGACCCAGTACTTC.

CDR3 bases: TGTGCCAGCAGCGTAGACGCGGGAGGAGAGGGTGAGCAGTTCTTC. As protein: CASSVDAGGEGEQFF. The chain links TRBV9 to TRBJ2-1, with 8 bases that match TRBD2. The germline gives CDR1 SGDLS, CDR2 YYNGEE. The CDR3 length is 15 residues. Losses at the gene ends were 0 bases for V and 9 bases for J; bases not matched to a gene: 8.

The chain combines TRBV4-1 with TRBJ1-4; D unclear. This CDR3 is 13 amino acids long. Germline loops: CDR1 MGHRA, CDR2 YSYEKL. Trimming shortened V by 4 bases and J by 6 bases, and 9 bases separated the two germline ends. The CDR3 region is CASSLLLYEKLFF. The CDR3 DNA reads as TGCGCCAGCAGCCTACTTTTATATGAAAAACTGTTTTTT.

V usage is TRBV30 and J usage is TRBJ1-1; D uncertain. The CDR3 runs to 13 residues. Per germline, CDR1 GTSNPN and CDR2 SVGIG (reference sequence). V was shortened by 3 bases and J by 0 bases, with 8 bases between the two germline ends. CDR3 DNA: TGTGCCTGGAGCCTTTTAATGAACACTGAAGCTTTCTTT. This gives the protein CAWSLLMNTEAFF.

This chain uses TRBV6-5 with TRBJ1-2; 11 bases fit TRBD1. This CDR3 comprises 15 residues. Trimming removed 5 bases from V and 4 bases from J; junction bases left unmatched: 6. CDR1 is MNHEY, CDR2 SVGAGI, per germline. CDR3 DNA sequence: TGTGCCAGCAGTACCGGGACAGGGGGACTCTATGGCTACACCTTC. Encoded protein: CASSTGTGGLYGYTF.

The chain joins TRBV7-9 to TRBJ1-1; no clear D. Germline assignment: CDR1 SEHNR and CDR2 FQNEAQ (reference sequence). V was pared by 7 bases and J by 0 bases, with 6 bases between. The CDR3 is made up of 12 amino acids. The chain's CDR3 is CASNRLNTEAFF. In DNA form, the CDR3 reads TGTGCCAGCAATCGGTTGAACACTGAAGCTTTCTTT.